Sequencing of this TCR beta chain was carried out in a study of T cells in Graves' hyperthyroidism and ophthalmopathy. RNA transcripts served as the template for amplifying TCR beta CDR3 regions. Using the HTBI primer set, a first-round RT-PCR was run on the TCR CDR3. One entry per CDR3 protein results from TCRdb running MiXCR on the multiplex PCR reads. The sample consists of roughly 700,000 distinct CDR3 sequences, approximately 15% of them appearing once. In this sample, this clonotype turned up many times. This CDR3 contains 15 residues. The germline CDR1 and CDR2 sequences are MDHEN and SYDVKM. The V and J ends lost 4 bases and 1 base respectively, with 14 bases between them.

The genes are TRBV28 and TRBJ2-7, with D tentatively TRBD1 (5 bases). This clonotype was sampled from a man between 45 and 60 years old with Graves' hyperthyroidism. Sequences were obtained from blood. CDR3: CASSSLSRDSYEQYF. CDR3 in DNA: TGTGCCAGCAGTTCTCTAAGCAGGGATTCCTACGAGCAGTACTTC. The variable domain in full, with the rest retrieved from reference TRBV28 and TRBJ2-7, is DVKVTQSSRYLVKRTGEKVFLECVQDMDHENMFWYRQDPGLGLRLIYFSYDVKMKEKGDIPEGYSVSREKKERFSLILESASTNQTSMYLCASSSLSRDSYEQYFGPGTRLTVT.